This passage covers 5 T cell receptor beta chains from one sample sequenced in a study of CD8 T cells in Susac syndrome. Reverse transcription of roughly 0.5 to 1 ug RNA was carried out with random hexamers. TCRdb re-analysed the immunoSEQ multiplex PCR reads in MiXCR, keeping a single row per CDR3 protein. The sample lists roughly 200,000 distinct CDR3 sequences, about 95% occurring once. Material for sequencing was CD4+ T cells from PBMCs. These receptors all come from a human donor in good health.

The chain joins TRBV30 to TRBJ2-1; the match to TRBD2 covers 8 bases. The V gene end was trimmed by 1 base and the J gene end by 6 bases; junction bases not matched to a gene: 8. The CDR3 consists of 15 residues. Germline V gene sequence: CDR1 GTSNPN, CDR2 SVGIG (reference sequence). The CDR3 DNA sequence: TGTGCCTGGAGTGAAGGACTAGCCACAGCCAATGAGCAGTTCTTC. It translates to CAWSEGLATANEQFF. The whole variable domain, remainder taken from reference TRBV30 and TRBJ2-1, is SQTIHQWPATLVQPVGSPLSLECTVEGTSNPNLYWYRQAAGRGLQLLFYSVGIGQISSEVPQNLSASRPQDRQFILSSKKLLLSDSGFYLCAWSEGLATANEQFFGPGTRLTVL.

CDR3 sequence reads: CASSARQGWETQYF. The CDR3 nucleotides read TGTGCCAGCAGCGCTCGACAGGGATGGGAGACCCAGTACTTC. This chain uses TRBV7-9 with TRBJ2-5; TRBD1 aligns across 7 bases. Germline CDR1 is SEHNR and CDR2 is FQNEAQ (reference sequence). This CDR3 region has 14 residues. V shed 5 bases, J shed 5 bases, and the junction held 8 bases outside the gene matches.

The chain employs TRBV6-2 or TRBV6-3 and TRBJ2-3; no firm D call. V was clipped by 2 bases and J by 8 bases, with 8 bases between them. Germline V gene sequence: CDR1 MNHEY, CDR2 SVGEGT. This CDR3 has 12 amino acids. This chain's CDR3 is CASSYGAVTQYF. CDR3 nucleotides: TGTGCCAGCAGTTACGGAGCAGTTACGCAGTATTTT.

The gene calls are TRBV20-1 and TRBJ1-2, with D maybe TRBD1 (6 bases). The CDR3 is 14 amino acids. Germline CDR1 DFQATT, CDR2 SNEGSKA (reference sequence). Trimming removed 2 bases from V and 7 bases from J, with 17 bases in between. The CDR3 sequence: CSARRGTTLGGYTF. In DNA, the CDR3 is TGCAGTGCTAGACGCGGGACAACGTTAGGTGGCTACACCTTC.

The J gene is TRBJ2-3, the V gene TRBV29-1; no clear D. Germline CDR1 and CDR2: SQVTM and ANQGSEA. The CDR3 is 13 residues long. Trimming pared 3 bases from V and 0 bases from J, leaving 7 bases between. The DNA for the CDR3 is TGCAGCGTTGACGGAGCTAGCACAGATACGCAGTATTTT. Translating it yields CSVDGASTDTQYF.